This T cell receptor (beta chain) came from a study of blood T cell repertoires in COVID-19. Data came from immunoSEQ multiplex PCR; TCRdb stores just in-frame clones and leaves some out. The sample lists some 140,000 clones, almost 85% occurring once. V shed 1 base and J shed 3 bases, with 15 bases lying between them. The CDR3 sequence is 16 residues long. Germline V gene data show CDR1 as MDHEN and CDR2 as SYDVKM. J is TRBJ1-2 and V is TRBV28; D not certain. The source is a man between 40 and 49 years old with acute COVID-19. The sequenced sample was PBMCs or T cells enriched from blood (not recorded which). This chain's CDR3 is CASSLLLQTSDYGYTF. As DNA, the CDR3 is TGTGCCAGCAGTTTATTGTTACAGACCTCTGACTATGGCTACACCTTC.